This TCR beta chain was recorded in a study of T-cell memory formation after mild COVID-19. Study-wide results and caveats: Day 15 to 85 contracting clones showed balanced CD4/CD8; later expanders leaned CD4+.

This clonotype was counted many times. Its antigen remains unidentified. The CDR3 consists of 11 residues. CDR1 SGHRS and CDR2 YFSETQ come from the germline V gene. The V end was cut by 4 bases, the J end by 4 bases, with 2 bases between. TCRdb independently ran MiXCR on the 5' RACE reads; one entry per CDR3 protein. Here the sample spans around 300,000 distinct CDR3 sequences, 8% to 9% being singletons. The specimen sequenced was PBMCs or a T cell subset sorted from them (not recorded which). The source is a man aged 18 to 30 who had mild COVID-19 (a few samples of this study predate the infection). Cell type and time point are not known. V and J are TRBV5-1 and TRBJ2-2; no firm D call. Written as DNA, the CDR3 is TGCGCCAGCAGCAGCACCGGGGAGCTGTTTTTT. Its translation: CASSSTGELFF.